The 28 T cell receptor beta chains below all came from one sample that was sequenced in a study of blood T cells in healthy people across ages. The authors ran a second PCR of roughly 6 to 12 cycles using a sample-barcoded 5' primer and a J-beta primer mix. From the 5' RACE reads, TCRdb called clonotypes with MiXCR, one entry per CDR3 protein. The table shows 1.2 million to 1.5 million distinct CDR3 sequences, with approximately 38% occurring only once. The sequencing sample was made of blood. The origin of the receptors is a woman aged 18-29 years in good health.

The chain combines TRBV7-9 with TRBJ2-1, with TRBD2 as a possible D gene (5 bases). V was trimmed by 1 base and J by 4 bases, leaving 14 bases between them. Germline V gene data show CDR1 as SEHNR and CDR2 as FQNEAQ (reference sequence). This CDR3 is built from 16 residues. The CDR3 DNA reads TGTGCCAGCAGCTTAGGTCCAGCGGAAAATTACAATGAGCAGTTCTTC. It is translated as CASSLGPAENYNEQFF.

The CDR3 sequence: CSVASGADTQYF. The CDR3, as DNA: TGCAGCGTTGCTAGCGGGGCGGATACGCAGTATTTT. The V and J genes are TRBV29-1 and TRBJ2-3; 9 positions agree with TRBD2. The CDR3 sequence is 12 residues long. V shed 4 bases and J 6 bases; nucleotides not matched to a gene: 2. In germline, CDR1 is SQVTM, CDR2 ANQGSEA.

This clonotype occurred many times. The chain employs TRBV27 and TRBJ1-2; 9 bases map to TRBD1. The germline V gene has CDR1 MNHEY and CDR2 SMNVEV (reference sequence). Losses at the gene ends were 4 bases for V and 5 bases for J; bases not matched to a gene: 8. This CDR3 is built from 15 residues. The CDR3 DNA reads TGTGCCAGCAGTTCTCCGGGACAGGGAGGATATGGCTACACCTTC. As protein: CASSSPGQGGYGYTF.

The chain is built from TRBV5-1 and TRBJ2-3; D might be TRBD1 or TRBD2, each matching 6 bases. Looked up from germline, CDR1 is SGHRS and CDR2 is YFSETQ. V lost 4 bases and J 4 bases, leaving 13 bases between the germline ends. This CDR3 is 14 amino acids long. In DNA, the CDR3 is TGCGCCAGCAGCACAACAGGGAGGCCAGATACGCAGTATTTT. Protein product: CASSTTGRPDTQYF.

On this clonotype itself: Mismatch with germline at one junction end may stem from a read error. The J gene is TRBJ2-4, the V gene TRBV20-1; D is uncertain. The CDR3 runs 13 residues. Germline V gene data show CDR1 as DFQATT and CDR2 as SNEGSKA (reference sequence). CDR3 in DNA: TGCAGTGTTAGAGATCTGAGAACGGACATTCAGTACTTC. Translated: CSVRDLRTDIQYF.

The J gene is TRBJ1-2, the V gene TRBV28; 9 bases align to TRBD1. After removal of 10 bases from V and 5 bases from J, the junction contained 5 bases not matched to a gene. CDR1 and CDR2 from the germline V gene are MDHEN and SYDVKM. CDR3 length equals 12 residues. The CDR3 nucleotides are TGTGCCATCGGGACAGGGCGATATGGCTACACCTTC. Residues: CAIGTGRYGYTF.

Here the CDR3 reads CASSVNPSRGGVNEQFF. The CDR3 DNA is TGTGCCAGCAGCGTAAACCCATCGCGCGGGGGGGTAAATGAGCAGTTCTTC. The chain combines TRBV9 with TRBJ2-1, with TRBD2 matching 9 bases. The length of the CDR3 is 17 residues. CDR1 and CDR2 from the germline V gene are SGDLS and YYNGEE. V lost 1 base to trimming and J lost 7 bases; unmatched junction nucleotides: 12.

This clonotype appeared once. This CDR3 is CASSLDSRGSNSPLHF. CDR3 in DNA: TGTGCCAGCAGCTTAGACTCCAGGGGTAGCAATTCACCCCTCCACTTT. The V gene is TRBV7-6, the J gene TRBJ1-6, with a weak D call TRBD1 (6 bases). V was shortened by 1 base and J by 7 bases, with 14 bases between the two germline ends. Germline lookup yields CDR1 SGHVS and CDR2 FNYEAQ. The CDR3 length is 16 residues.

CDR3 loop: CAISESSRVGEAFF. The DNA for the CDR3 is TGTGCCATCAGTGAGTCCAGCAGGGTCGGTGAAGCTTTCTTT. The chain recombines TRBV10-3 with TRBJ1-1; tentative D call: TRBD1 (5 bases). Germline CDR1 reads ENHRY; CDR2 reads SYGVKD. V dropped 0 bases and J dropped 7 bases, with 12 bases sitting between them. The CDR3 totals 14 residues.

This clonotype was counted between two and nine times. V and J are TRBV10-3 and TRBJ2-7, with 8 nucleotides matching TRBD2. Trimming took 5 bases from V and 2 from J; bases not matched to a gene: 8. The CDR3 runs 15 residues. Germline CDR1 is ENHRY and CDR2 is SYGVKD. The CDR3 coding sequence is TGTGCCATCAGTCCCAGCGGGGGAGCTCCCTACGAGCAGTACTTC. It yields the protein CAISPSGGAPYEQYF.

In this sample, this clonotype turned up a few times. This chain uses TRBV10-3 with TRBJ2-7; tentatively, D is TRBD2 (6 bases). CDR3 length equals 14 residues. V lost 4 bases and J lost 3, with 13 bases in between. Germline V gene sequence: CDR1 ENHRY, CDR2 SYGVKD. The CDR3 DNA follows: TGTGCCATCAGTGTCGGGACTCCAAGCTACGAGCAGTACTTC. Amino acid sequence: CAISVGTPSYEQYF.

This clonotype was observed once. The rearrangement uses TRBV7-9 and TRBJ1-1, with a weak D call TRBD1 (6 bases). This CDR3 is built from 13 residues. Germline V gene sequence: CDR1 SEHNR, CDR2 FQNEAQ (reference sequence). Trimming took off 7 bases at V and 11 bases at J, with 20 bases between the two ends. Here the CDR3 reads CASISYPGHGAFF. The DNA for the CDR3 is TGTGCCAGCATCTCCTATCCGGGACATGGGGCTTTCTTT. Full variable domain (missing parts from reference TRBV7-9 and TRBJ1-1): DTGVSQNPRHKITKRGQNVTFRCDPISEHNRLYWYRQTLGQGPEFLTYFQNEAQLEKSRLLSDRFSAERPKGSFSTLEIQRTEQGDSAMYLCASISYPGHGAFFGQGTRLTVV.

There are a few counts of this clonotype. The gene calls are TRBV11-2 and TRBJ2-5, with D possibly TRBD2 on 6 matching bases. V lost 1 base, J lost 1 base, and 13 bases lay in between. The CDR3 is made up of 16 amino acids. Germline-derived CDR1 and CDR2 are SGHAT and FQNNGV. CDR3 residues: CASSLARGSGQETQYF. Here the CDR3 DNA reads TGTGCCAGCAGCTTAGCCCGGGGTAGCGGCCAAGAGACCCAGTACTTC. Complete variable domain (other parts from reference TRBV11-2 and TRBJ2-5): EAGVAQSPRYKIIEKRQSVAFWCNPISGHATLYWYQQILGQGPKLLIQFQNNGVVDDSQLPKDRFSAERLKGVDSTLKIQPAKLEDSAVYLCASSLARGSGQETQYFGPGTRLLVL.

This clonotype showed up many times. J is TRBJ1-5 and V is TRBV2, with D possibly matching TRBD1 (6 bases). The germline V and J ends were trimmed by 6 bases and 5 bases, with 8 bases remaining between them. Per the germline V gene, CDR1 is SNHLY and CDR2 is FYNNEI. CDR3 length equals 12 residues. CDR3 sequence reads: CASSDRYQPQHF. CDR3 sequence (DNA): TGTGCCAGCAGCGACAGGTATCAGCCCCAGCATTTT.

CDR3 sequence reads: CAWSRGGTDTQYF. As DNA, the CDR3 is TGTGCCTGGAGCAGGGGAGGGACAGATACGCAGTATTTT. V is TRBV30 and J is TRBJ2-3; a weak D match, TRBD2 (7 bases). Germline CDR1 and CDR2: GTSNPN and SVGIG (reference sequence). The CDR3 runs 13 residues. V lost 3 bases and J 3 bases, leaving 10 bases between the germline ends.

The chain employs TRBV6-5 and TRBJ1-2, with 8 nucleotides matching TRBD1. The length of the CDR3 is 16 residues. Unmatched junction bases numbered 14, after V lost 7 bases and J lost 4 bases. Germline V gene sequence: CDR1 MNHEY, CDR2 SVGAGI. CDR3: CASKPPGTGWGYGYTF. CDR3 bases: TGTGCCAGCAAGCCACCCGGGACAGGATGGGGCTATGGCTACACCTTC.

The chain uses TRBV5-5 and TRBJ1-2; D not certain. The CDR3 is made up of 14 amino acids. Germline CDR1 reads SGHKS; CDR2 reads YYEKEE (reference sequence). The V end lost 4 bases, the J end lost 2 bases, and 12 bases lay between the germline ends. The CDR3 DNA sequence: TGTGCCAGCAGCCGACCGGAAAAAAACTATGGCTACACCTTC. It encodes CASSRPEKNYGYTF.

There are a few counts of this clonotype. The CDR3 spells CSAHRNTDTQYF. As DNA, the CDR3 is TGCAGTGCCCACCGCAACACAGATACGCAGTATTTT. This sequence joins TRBV20-1 and TRBJ2-3; D remains ambiguous. This CDR3 contains 12 residues. V lost 6 bases and J lost 2, with 9 bases in between. CDR1 is DFQATT and CDR2 is SNEGSKA in the germline V gene (reference sequence).

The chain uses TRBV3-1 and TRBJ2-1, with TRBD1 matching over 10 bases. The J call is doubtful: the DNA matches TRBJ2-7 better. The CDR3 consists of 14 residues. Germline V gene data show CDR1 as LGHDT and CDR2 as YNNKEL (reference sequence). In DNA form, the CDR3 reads TGTGCCAGCAGCCCAGACAGGGGGCAACGAGAGCAGTACTTC. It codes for CASSPDRGQREQYF.

In nucleotides, the CDR3 is TGCAGTGCCCCAAAGCAGCGAGACACTGAAGCTTTCTTT. It encodes CSAPKQRDTEAFF. The chain employs TRBV20-1 and TRBJ1-1; D remains unclear. The germline V gene has CDR1 DFQATT and CDR2 SNEGSKA (reference sequence). Trimming took 6 bases from V and 3 from J, leaving 14 bases between them. There are 13 residues in the CDR3.

The chain's CDR3 is CASTNRIAGEQYF. The CDR3 region has the DNA TGTGCCAGCACCAACCGAATAGCGGGCGAGCAGTACTTC. This chain connects TRBV6-6 to TRBJ2-5; 7 positions match TRBD2. The J call may be wrong; the DNA end is better matched by TRBJ2-7. The CDR3 sequence is 13 residues long. Germline CDR1 reads MNHNY; CDR2 reads SVGAGI (reference sequence).

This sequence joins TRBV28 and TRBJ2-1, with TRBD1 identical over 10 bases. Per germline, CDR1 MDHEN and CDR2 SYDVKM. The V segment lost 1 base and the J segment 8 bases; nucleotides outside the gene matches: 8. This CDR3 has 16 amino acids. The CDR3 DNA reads TGTGCCAGCAGTTTATTTGAAAGACAGGGGGCTTATGAGCAGTTCTTC. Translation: CASSLFERQGAYEQFF.

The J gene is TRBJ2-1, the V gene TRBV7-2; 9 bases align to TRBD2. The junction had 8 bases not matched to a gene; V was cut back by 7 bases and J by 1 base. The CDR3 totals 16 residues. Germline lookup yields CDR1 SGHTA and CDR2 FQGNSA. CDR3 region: CASNFRAGGSYNEQFF. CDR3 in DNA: TGTGCCAGCAACTTCCGAGCGGGGGGATCCTACAATGAGCAGTTCTTC. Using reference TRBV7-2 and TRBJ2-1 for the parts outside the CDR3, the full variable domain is GAGVSQSPSNKVTEKGKDVELRCDPISGHTALYWYRQSLGQGLEFLIYFQGNSAPDKSGLPSDRFSAERTGGSVSTLTIQRTQQEDSAVYLCASNFRAGGSYNEQFFGPGTRLTVL.

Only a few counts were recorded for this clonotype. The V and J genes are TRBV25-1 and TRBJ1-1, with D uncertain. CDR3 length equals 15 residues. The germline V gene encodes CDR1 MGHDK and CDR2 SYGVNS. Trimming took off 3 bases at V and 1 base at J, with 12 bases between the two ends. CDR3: CASSDPGWGNTEAFF. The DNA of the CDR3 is TGTGCCAGCAGTGACCCGGGGTGGGGGAACACTGAAGCTTTCTTT.

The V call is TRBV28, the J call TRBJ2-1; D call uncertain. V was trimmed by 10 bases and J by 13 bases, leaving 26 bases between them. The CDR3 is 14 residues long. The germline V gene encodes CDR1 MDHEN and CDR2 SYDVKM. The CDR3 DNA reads TGTGCCACCTCGGACCGTACCCTTAAGGAGACCCAGTTCTTC. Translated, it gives CATSDRTLKETQFF.

The CDR3 DNA follows: TGCGCCAGCAGCTTGGAGAATCTTATCGGAACCTACAATGAGCAGTTCTTC. It specifies CASSLENLIGTYNEQFF. The rearrangement uses TRBV5-1 and TRBJ2-1; the D is unclear. The CDR3 consists of 17 residues. Germline V gene lookup returns CDR1 SGHRS and CDR2 YFSETQ. V was cut by 0 bases and J by 2 bases, with 15 bases left in between.

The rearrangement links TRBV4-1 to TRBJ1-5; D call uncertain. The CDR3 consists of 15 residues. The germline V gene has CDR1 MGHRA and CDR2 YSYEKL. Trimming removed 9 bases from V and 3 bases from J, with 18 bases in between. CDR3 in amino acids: CASQFDPGNNQPQHF. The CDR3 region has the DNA TGCGCCAGTCAATTCGATCCCGGGAACAATCAGCCCCAGCATTTT.

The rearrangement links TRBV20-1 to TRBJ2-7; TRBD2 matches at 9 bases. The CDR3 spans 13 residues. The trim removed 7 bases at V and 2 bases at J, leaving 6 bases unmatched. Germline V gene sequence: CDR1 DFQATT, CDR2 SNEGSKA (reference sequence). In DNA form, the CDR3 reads TGCAGTGGCGCGGGAGGGCTAACCTACGAGCAGTACTTC. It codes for CSGAGGLTYEQYF.